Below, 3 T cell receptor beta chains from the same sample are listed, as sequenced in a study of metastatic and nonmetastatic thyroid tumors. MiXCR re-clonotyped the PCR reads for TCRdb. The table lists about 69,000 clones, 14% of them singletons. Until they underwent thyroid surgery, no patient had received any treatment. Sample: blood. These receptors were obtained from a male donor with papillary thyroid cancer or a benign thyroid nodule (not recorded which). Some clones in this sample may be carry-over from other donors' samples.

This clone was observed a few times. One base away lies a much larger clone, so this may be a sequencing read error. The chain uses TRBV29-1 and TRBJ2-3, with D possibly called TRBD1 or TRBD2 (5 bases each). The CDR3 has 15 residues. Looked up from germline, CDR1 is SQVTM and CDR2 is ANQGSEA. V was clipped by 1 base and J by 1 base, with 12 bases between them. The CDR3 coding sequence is TGCAGCGTTGAAGGCGTGAGGGGCGGCACAGATACGCAGTATTTT. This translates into CSVEGVRGGTDTQYF.

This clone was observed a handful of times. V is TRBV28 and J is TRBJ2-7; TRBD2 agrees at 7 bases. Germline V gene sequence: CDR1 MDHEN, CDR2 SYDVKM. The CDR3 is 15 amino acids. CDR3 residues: CASIPREGLTYDQYV. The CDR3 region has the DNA TGTGCCAGCATCCCTAGGGAGGGGTTAACCTACGATCAGTACGTC.

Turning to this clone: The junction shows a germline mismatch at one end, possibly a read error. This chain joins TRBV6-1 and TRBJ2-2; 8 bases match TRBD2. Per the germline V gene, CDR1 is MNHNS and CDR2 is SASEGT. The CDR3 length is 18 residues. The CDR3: CASSERAGVPSLAGELFF. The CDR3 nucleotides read TGTGCCAGCAGTGAACGAGCGGGAGTGCCCTCGTTAGCCGGTGAGCTGTTTTTT.